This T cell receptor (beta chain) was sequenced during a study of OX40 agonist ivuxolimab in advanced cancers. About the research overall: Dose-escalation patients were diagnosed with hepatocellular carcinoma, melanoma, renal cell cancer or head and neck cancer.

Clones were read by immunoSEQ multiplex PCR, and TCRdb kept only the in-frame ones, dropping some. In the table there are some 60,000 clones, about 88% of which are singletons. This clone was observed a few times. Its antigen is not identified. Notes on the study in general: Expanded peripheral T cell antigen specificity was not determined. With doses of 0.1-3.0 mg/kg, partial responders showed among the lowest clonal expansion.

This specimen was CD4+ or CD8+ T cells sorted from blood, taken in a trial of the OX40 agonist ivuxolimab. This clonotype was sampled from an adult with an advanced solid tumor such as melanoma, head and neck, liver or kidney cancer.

This chain's CDR3 is CASSLRSDGGTEQYF. In DNA, the CDR3 is TGTGCCAGCAGCTTACGTTCAGACGGGGGGACCGAGCAGTACTTC. The V and J genes are TRBV7-2 and TRBJ2-7; 7 nucleotides match TRBD2. The CDR3 is 15 residues long. Germline trimming cut 2 bases from V and 6 bases from J; bases unmatched to any gene: 10. The germline V gene has CDR1 SGHTA and CDR2 FQGNSA.